The sequence of this T cell receptor (beta chain) was determined in a study of T cells after yellow fever vaccination. Study as a whole: SMART-Seq v4 Ultra Low Input prepared the low-cell-number fractions. The study's findings and limits: Peak timing came faster in the weaker secondary response, day 5 versus 15. Abundant clonotypes from the bulk population could contaminate FACS-sorted repertoires. The booster response re-showed most primary clones: approximately 95% CD4, approximately 90% CD8.

MiXCR, run by TCRdb on the 5' RACE reads, gives a single entry per CDR3 protein. The sample contains about 510,000 distinct CDR3 sequences, about a fifth of which appear only once. The CDR3 length is 13 residues. CDR1 and CDR2 (germline): LNHDA, SQIVND (reference sequence). V was trimmed by 5 bases and J by 1 base, leaving 8 bases between them. Concerning this clonotype itself: As yet, its antigen is unknown.

Sequenced material: PBMCs, taken less than 25 days after the first yellow fever vaccination. This TCR was recovered from a man aged 18-30 years who received the YFV17D yellow fever vaccine. This chain links TRBV19 with TRBJ1-1; D ambiguous. CDR3 amino acids: CASSFGKNTEAFF. The CDR3 region has the DNA TGTGCCAGTAGTTTCGGGAAGAACACTGAAGCTTTCTTT.